The sequence of this T cell receptor beta chain was determined in a study of T cells in women clearing cervical HPV infection. With respect to this clone: Antigen unknown. The read stops 3 residues short of the end of the CDR3; the missing end is completed from the germline J gene.

General study findings and limits: A classifier using richness and V gene abundances reached an AUC of about 0.83.

Assay: immunoSEQ multiplex PCR; the TCRdb copy retains only in-frame clones and omits some. The listing contains tens of thousands of clones. The V end was cut by 4 bases, the J end by 2 bases, with 14 bases between. Germline V CDR1 and CDR2: SGHDN, FVKESK. The CDR3 runs to 15 residues. This TCR was sampled from a woman between 18 and 69 years old with a cervical HPV16 infection that either progressed to CIN3+ or cleared (not recorded which). The rearrangement uses TRBV14 and TRBJ2-5, with unresolved D. The sample consisted of blood buffy coat. CDR3: CASSLLDRIQETQYF. The CDR3 bases that were read are TGTGCCAGCAGCCTCCTAGACCGGATTCAAGAGACC.